This T cell receptor (beta chain) was profiled in a study of monozygotic twins with cystic fibrosis. About the research overall: Library input was 2.5 to 3.5 micrograms of fragmented DNA, with roughly 15 PCR cycles. Overall study results and limits: The repertoire was suggested to be naive-dominated, clonality median about 0.009. Unrelated CF individuals shared fewer identical clonotypes than monozygotic CF twins. Age, concordance and disease severity did not associate with shared CDR3 numbers.

Comment on this clone: Antigen specificity is unknown.

Looked up from germline, CDR1 is SGHDN and CDR2 is FVKESK. The CDR3 extends over 16 amino acids. V lost 4 bases, J lost 5 bases, and 11 bases stayed unmatched. The method was immunoSEQ multiplex PCR; TCRdb's version includes in-frame clones alone and lacks a portion of them. The data hold tens of thousands of clones, with approximately 90% observed a single time. The TCR comes from a girl aged 2-10 years with cystic fibrosis. Sequencing input: blood. The V call is TRBV14, the J call TRBJ2-1; 7 bases fit TRBD2. CDR3 protein: CASSLGLVWANNEQFF. Here the CDR3 DNA reads TGTGCCAGCAGCCTAGGACTAGTCTGGGCTAACAATGAGCAGTTCTTC. The full variable domain, with the rest looked up from reference TRBV14 and TRBJ2-1, is EAGVTQFPSHSVIEKGQTVTLRCDPISGHDNLYWYRRVMGKEIKFLLHFVKESKQDESGMPNNRFLAERTGGTYSTLKVQPAELEDSGVYFCASSLGLVWANNEQFFGPGTRLTVL.